The 13 T cell receptor beta chains below all came from one sample that was sequenced in a study of CD8 T cells in Susac syndrome. cDNA came from roughly 0.53 to 1 ug RNA primed by random hexamers. TCRdb passed the immunoSEQ multiplex PCR reads through MiXCR, listing each CDR3 protein once. The table shows about 190,000 distinct CDR3 sequences, with roughly nine tenths occurring only once. Sequenced sample: CD4+ T cells from PBMCs. These TCRs come from a human donor with Susac syndrome.

The chain uses TRBV6-5 and TRBJ1-4; D remains ambiguous. Trimming left V 0 bases short and J 8 bases short, with 13 bases between. CDR3 length: 15 amino acids. Germline V lookup: CDR1 MNHEY, CDR2 SVGAGI. The CDR3, as DNA: TGTGCCAGCAGTTACTCTTGGCGGGTAGGAGAAAAACTGTTTTTT. It is translated as CASSYSWRVGEKLFF.

The chain links TRBV2 to TRBJ1-4; no clear D. The germline V gene has CDR1 SNHLY and CDR2 FYNNEI. The CDR3 is made up of 12 amino acids. V gave up 7 bases and J gave up 8 bases, with 11 bases separating them. In nucleotides, the CDR3 is TGTGCCAGCACCCGGGAACTGGAAAAACTGTTTTTT. Protein product: CASTRELEKLFF.

The genes are TRBV4-2 and TRBJ2-1; TRBD2 matches 10 bases. With 3 bases clipped from V and 8 bases from J, the junction kept 16 bases outside the gene matches. Per the germline V gene, CDR1 is LGHNA and CDR2 is YNFKEQ. This CDR3 is built from 18 residues. The CDR3 coding sequence is TGTGCCAGCAGCCAGCCTACCGGCCTAGCGGGAGAAGGTTATGAGCAGTTCTTC. This translates into CASSQPTGLAGEGYEQFF.

This clonotype was counted only a few times. The rearrangement uses TRBV2 and TRBJ2-6; D is undetermined. Germline-derived CDR1 and CDR2 are SNHLY and FYNNEI. The CDR3 length is 15 residues. V was shortened by 4 bases and J by 0 bases, with 7 bases between the two germline ends. DNA of the CDR3: TGTGCCAGCAGTGCCGCTAGCTCTGGGGCCAACGTCCTGACTTTC. As protein: CASSAASSGANVLTF.

The chain recombines TRBV5-1 with TRBJ2-3; D gene ambiguous. The end of the DNA fits TRBJ1-5 better, so the J call may be wrong. This CDR3 region has 11 residues. CDR1 and CDR2 from the germline V gene are SGHRS and YFSETQ. CDR3 sequence: CASSLTDTQHF. The CDR3 region has the DNA TGCGCCAGCAGCTTGACAGATACGCAGCATTTT.

V gene TRBV12-3 or TRBV12-4 combines with J gene TRBJ2-3, with TRBD1 matching over 10 bases. With 3 bases clipped from V and 6 bases from J, the junction kept 9 bases outside the gene matches. CDR3 length: 16 residues. CDR3 residues: CASSLASTGGGDTQYF. In DNA form, the CDR3 reads TGTGCCAGCAGTTTGGCGTCGACAGGGGGCGGGGATACGCAGTATTTT.

The gene calls are TRBV7-9 and TRBJ2-7, with 8 bases fitting TRBD1. With V trimmed by 5 bases and J by 0 bases, 9 bases remained unmatched. The CDR3 covers 16 residues. CDR1 is SEHNR, CDR2 FQNEAQ, per germline (reference sequence). CDR3 sequence: CASSPIGTGHSYEQYF. Here the CDR3 DNA reads TGTGCCAGCAGCCCCATAGGGACAGGACACTCCTACGAGCAGTACTTC.

The V gene is TRBV6-5, the J gene TRBJ1-2, with 8 bases lining up with TRBD1. The CDR3 totals 13 residues. Germline CDR1 MNHEY, CDR2 SVGAGI. V lost 7 bases and J lost 8; bases outside the gene matches: 9. DNA of the CDR3: TGTGCCAGCACCGATGGACAGGGAGGCGGCTACACCTTC. It specifies CASTDGQGGGYTF.

The genes are TRBV7-8 and TRBJ1-4; 7 bases align to TRBD1. With V trimmed by 6 bases and J by 6 bases, 4 bases remained unmatched. CDR3 length: 13 amino acids. Germline V lookup: CDR1 SGHVS, CDR2 FQNEAQ. CDR3: CASRGQLDEKLFF. In nucleotides, the CDR3 is TGTGCCAGCAGGGGACAGCTGGATGAAAAACTGTTTTTT.

The genes are TRBV14 and TRBJ2-5; D is uncertain. V lost 1 base, J lost 13 bases, and 10 bases lay in between. The CDR3 sequence is 11 residues long. The germline CDR1 and CDR2 sequences are SGHDN and FVKESK. The CDR3: CASSQGAPLYF. Here the CDR3 DNA reads TGTGCCAGCAGCCAAGGAGCCCCCCTGTACTTC.

The rearrangement uses TRBV19 and TRBJ2-5; D gene ambiguous. V was shortened by 4 bases and J by 5 bases, with 8 bases between the two germline ends. The germline CDR1 and CDR2 sequences are LNHDA and SQIVND (reference sequence). The CDR3 length is 12 residues. CDR3 in DNA: TGTGCCAGTAGTACCAAAAGGGAGACCCAGTACTTC. Residues: CASSTKRETQYF.

V and J are TRBV21-1 and TRBJ2-1; the table's D gene call, TRBD2, was not cross checked with the DNA. TRBV21-1 is a pseudogene. CDR3 length equals 14 residues. DNA of the CDR3: TGTGCCAGCCGATCATCTCCGGGTCTCAATGAGCAGTTCTTC. Amino acid sequence: CASRSSPGLNEQFF.

This rearrangement joins TRBV2 to TRBJ2-5; 9 bases fit TRBD2. Looked up from germline, CDR1 is SNHLY and CDR2 is FYNNEI. The length of the CDR3 is 15 residues. V shed 6 bases, J shed 3 bases, and the junction held 8 bases outside the gene matches. The CDR3 loop is CASSQGSGGKETQYF. CDR3 DNA sequence: TGTGCCAGCAGCCAAGGAAGCGGGGGGAAAGAGACCCAGTACTTC.